The TCR beta chain described here comes from a study of T cells expressing NK-cell markers. Overall study results and limits: The same clonotypes also predominated in the CD3+CD56-NKG2C+ fraction of four donors.

TCRdb reprocessed the 5' RACE reads and keeps a single row for each CDR3 protein, giving no DNA. The sample table sets out 350,000 to 500,000 distinct CDR3 sequences. This CDR3 is built from 14 residues. CDR1 and CDR2 (germline): KGHSH, LQKENI. Remarks on this clonotype: Antigen: not known.

The receptor was derived from a woman between 18 and 70 years old in good health. The chain has TRBV18 and TRBJ1-2; the TCRdb D gene call, TRBD1, has no DNA to confirm it. Sequencing used blood T cells: a sorted CD56 or NKG2C T cell subset, CD4+ or CD8+ T cells, or bulk PBMC T cells (not recorded which). CDR3 amino acids: CASSPGTGIYGYTF.